The clone carrying this T cell receptor (beta chain) turned up a few times. One entry per CDR3 protein, called by TCRdb with MiXCR from the 5' RACE reads. The sample records 140,000 to 150,000 distinct CDR3 sequences, about 23% being singletons. The record originates from a study of T-cell memory formation after mild COVID-19. Trimming cost V 3 bases and J 4 bases, with 13 bases left between them. From germline, CDR1 is KGHDR and CDR2 SFDVKD. CDR3 length equals 15 residues. The chain links TRBV24-1 to TRBJ2-3, with a tentative D call TRBD2 (5 bases). The receptor's source is an adult woman who had mild COVID-19 (a few samples of this study predate the infection). Cell type and time point are not known. The sequenced sample consisted of PBMCs or a T cell subset sorted from them (not recorded which). The chain's CDR3 is CATSDPRRGPDTQYF. In DNA, the CDR3 is TGTGCCACCAGTGATCCTCGCCGGGGTCCAGATACGCAGTATTTT.